The subject of this entry is one TCR beta chain. Its antigen is unknown. The record has no base qualities; no much larger clone is one base away. For sequencing of the TCRbeta CDR3 region, genomic DNA was extracted from the sorted cells. The immunoSEQ Assay was used to sequence the TCRbeta CDR3 regions. Held by TCRdb, this immuneACCESS table contains in-frame sequences only and omits some clones. Under half of the omission traces to an unresolved V gene where checked; the cause of the rest is unknown. This sample has roughly 70,000 clones in its table, and about 90% of those were observed once. 2% of the sample belongs to the ten largest clones. The trial excluded patients who had a history of autoimmune disease or who were on systemic immunosuppression. Peripheral blood for TCR sequencing was collected from all dose cohorts at baseline, on cycle 4 day 1, and on cycle 7 day 1. Samples came from an open-label, multicenter, first-in-human phase I dose-escalation trial of ivuxolimab. Adults with locally advanced or metastatic head and neck squamous cell, hepatocellular, melanoma or renal cell carcinoma were enrolled in the trial. Before TCR sequencing, CD4+ T cells and CD8+ T cells were sorted from peripheral blood as separate populations.

V lost 5 bases and J lost 2 bases; the stretch between them is 19 bases long. The CDR3 goes from the cysteine to the phenylalanine over 17 residues. The CDR3 DNA has 51 bases and is translated from base 1. CDR1 is given as SGHKS and CDR2 as YYEKEE, both from the germline V gene (reference sequence). The data stem from a study of OX40 agonist ivuxolimab in advanced cancers. Regarding the research as a whole: Ivuxolimab was a fully human IgG2 agonistic monoclonal antibody targeting the costimulatory receptor OX40 (CD134). Intravenous ivuxolimab was administered to patients every 2 weeks at six dose levels: 0.01, 0.1, 0.3, 1.5, 3 and 10 mg/kg. Of the approximately 54 patients in dose escalation, some 20 had hepatocellular carcinoma, about 15 had melanoma, 9 had renal cell carcinoma and 9 had head and neck cancer. A male proportion of approximately 83% and a mean age of approximately 58 years, ranging from roughly 23 to 79, were recorded for the dose-escalation cohort. Patients were allowed to have had prior anti-PD-1, anti-PD-L1 or anti-CTLA-4 therapy, and 40% of the dose-escalation patients had previously received checkpoint inhibitors. Partial responses occurred in three dose-escalation patients: two with cutaneous melanoma and one with hepatocellular carcinoma. Peripheral TCRbeta sequencing aimed to test whether ivuxolimab altered TCR sequence diversity and caused clonal T-cell expansion. The paper reports the monotherapy dose-escalation portion (N of about 51 patients) of the phase I ivuxolimab trial. What the work shows at the level of the full study, not this receptor alone: After ivuxolimab, expanded clones were on average more numerous among CD8+ T cells than among CD4+ T cells. At doses of 0.1 to 3.0 mg/kg, clonal expansion of both CD4+ and CD8+ blood T cells was observed from baseline to week 6. Which antigens the clonally expanded peripheral T cells were specific for was not determined. Low levels of normalized T-cell clonal expansion were also shown by some nonresponding patients. In partial responders in the 0.1-3.0 mg/kg groups, normalized peripheral clonal expansion was found to be among the lowest, especially among CD8+ T cells.

The source is an adult with an advanced solid tumor such as melanoma, head and neck, liver or kidney cancer. The source was CD4+ or CD8+ T cells sorted from blood, collected in a trial of the OX40 agonist ivuxolimab. The sequence is built from TRBV5-5 and TRBJ2-2, and the D gene may be TRBD1, 5 bases matching. The base sequence is TGTGCCAGCAGTCGTACTACAGGAGCCCCTAACACCGGGGAGCTGTTTTTT. This gives the protein CASSRTTGAPNTGELFF. Full variable domain (CDR3 extended with the reference TRBV5-5 and TRBJ2-2 proteins): DAGVTQSPTHLIKTRGQQVTLRCSPISGHKSVSWYQQVLGQGPQFIFQYYEKEERGRGNFPDRFSARQFPNYSSELNVNALLLGDSALYLCASSRTTGAPNTGELFFGEGSRLTVL.